These 19 T cell receptor beta chains share one sample of origin, sequenced in a study of blood T cells in healthy people across ages. A second about 7 to 12 cycle PCR used barcoded and J-beta primers. From the 5' RACE reads, TCRdb called clonotypes with MiXCR, one entry per CDR3 protein. The table shows 1.5 million to 2 million distinct CDR3 sequences, with over 25% occurring only once. The sample consisted of blood. The receptors originated from a woman aged 25-40 years in good health.

This clonotype came up a few times. V and J are TRBV11-2 and TRBJ1-1; 8 nucleotides agree with TRBD1. Germline lookup yields CDR1 SGHAT and CDR2 FQNNGV. V trimming: 5 bases; J trimming: 4 bases; junction bases outside the gene matches: 6. The CDR3 runs to 14 residues. In nucleotides, the CDR3 is TGTGCCAGCAGCCCCAGGACAGGGATCACTGAAGCTTTCTTT. Amino acids: CASSPRTGITEAFF. The complete variable domain, with remaining parts taken from reference TRBV11-2 and TRBJ1-1, reads EAGVAQSPRYKIIEKRQSVAFWCNPISGHATLYWYQQILGQGPKLLIQFQNNGVVDDSQLPKDRFSAERLKGVDSTLKIQPAKLEDSAVYLCASSPRTGITEAFFGQGTRLTVV.

This clonotype was found a few times. The chain carries TRBV24-1 and TRBJ2-7, with D tentatively TRBD1 (5 bases). V gave up 12 bases and J gave up 1 base, with 15 bases separating them. This CDR3 is built from 13 residues. Germline CDR1 KGHDR, CDR2 SFDVKD. This CDR3 is CAARSTGSYEQYF. The CDR3 DNA follows: TGTGCCGCCCGGTCAACAGGATCCTACGAGCAGTACTTC.

In this sample, this clonotype turned up a few times. The chain is built from TRBV7-2 and TRBJ2-3; possible D gene TRBD2, 6 bases. This CDR3 comprises 15 residues. Trimming cost V 2 bases and J 4 bases, with 13 bases left between them. The germline CDR1 and CDR2 sequences are SGHTA and FQGNSA. CDR3 in DNA: TGTGCCAGCAGCTTAAGGGAGGACGGTGCAGATACGCAGTATTTT. Translating gives CASSLREDGADTQYF. The variable domain in full, with the rest retrieved from reference TRBV7-2 and TRBJ2-3, is GAGVSQSPSNKVTEKGKDVELRCDPISGHTALYWYRQSLGQGLEFLIYFQGNSAPDKSGLPSDRFSAERTGGSVSTLTIQRTQQEDSAVYLCASSLREDGADTQYFGPGTRLTVL.

This clonotype was seen a handful of times. V is TRBV20-1 and J is TRBJ1-2; D remains ambiguous. Per germline, CDR1 DFQATT and CDR2 SNEGSKA (reference sequence). Deletions cut 1 base from V and 12 bases from J, with 12 bases between. The CDR3 totals 11 residues. DNA for the CDR3: TGCAGTGCTAGAGCCCTCCAATTCGACACCTTC. Residues: CSARALQFDTF.

The chain recombines TRBV20-1 with TRBJ1-2, with D unresolved. CDR1 is DFQATT, CDR2 SNEGSKA, per germline (reference sequence). This CDR3 has 9 amino acids. V lost 7 bases and J 7 bases, leaving 7 bases between the germline ends. This CDR3 is CSVAVGYTF. The CDR3 coding sequence is TGCAGTGTGGCGGTTGGCTACACCTTC.

J is TRBJ2-2 and V is TRBV6-1; 9 bases map to TRBD1. CDR1 and CDR2 (germline): MNHNS, SASEGT. V gave up 6 bases and J gave up 7 bases; unmatched junction bases: 6. CDR3 length equals 14 residues. CDR3 DNA sequence: TGTGCCAGCAGGGACAGGGGCAGTAGCGGGGAGCTGTTTTTT. Translation gives CASRDRGSSGELFF.

Turning to this clonotype: The junction and the germline gene differ at one end; a read error may be behind it. The rearrangement uses TRBV6-2 or TRBV6-3 and TRBJ1-1; 10 nucleotides match TRBD1. The CDR3 totals 15 residues. In germline, CDR1 is MNHEY, CDR2 SVGEGT. Written as DNA, the CDR3 is TGTGCCTGCAGCCGTCGAGGGACAGGGGCCTTTTCGGCTTTCTTT. Amino acids: CACSRRGTGAFSAFF.

The sample holds one count of this clonotype. The V call is TRBV29-1, the J call TRBJ2-1; no definite D call. Germline V CDR1 and CDR2: SQVTM, ANQGSEA. Deletions cut 6 bases from V and 7 bases from J, with 7 bases between. CDR3 length: 10 amino acids. CDR3 sequence reads: CSVLVNEQFF. CDR3 nucleotide sequence: TGCAGCGTGTTAGTTAATGAGCAGTTCTTC.

This clonotype was detected a few times. V and J are TRBV5-1 and TRBJ1-5; a weak D match, TRBD1 (5 bases). V lost 0 bases and J 7 bases, leaving 17 bases between the germline ends. The CDR3 has 16 residues. Germline CDR1 and CDR2: SGHRS and YFSETQ. This chain's CDR3 is CASSLDGGGRGQPQHF. The CDR3 DNA follows: TGCGCCAGCAGCTTGGACGGGGGAGGGAGAGGACAGCCCCAGCATTTT.

The rearrangement joins TRBV25-1 to TRBJ2-3; D remains unclear. Germline lookup yields CDR1 MGHDK and CDR2 SYGVNS. Trimming left V 0 bases short and J 4 bases short, with 11 bases between. This CDR3 has 15 residues. CDR3: CASSEYRGSPDTQYF. The CDR3 nucleotides are TGTGCCAGCAGTGAATATCGCGGAAGTCCAGATACGCAGTATTTT.

V usage is TRBV24-1 and J usage is TRBJ2-1, with a possible D match to TRBD1 (6 bases). The CDR3 runs 11 residues. Per germline, CDR1 KGHDR and CDR2 SFDVKD. Trimming removed 12 bases from V and 10 bases from J, with 15 bases in between. The DNA for the CDR3 is TGTGCCGCCGGCGGACAGTCCGAGCAGTTCTTC. Protein: CAAGGQSEQFF.

This clonotype was seen at least ten times. The chain employs TRBV2 and TRBJ1-2; 9 nucleotides line up with TRBD1. The germline CDR1 and CDR2 sequences are SNHLY and FYNNEI. Losses at the gene ends were 7 bases for V and 1 base for J; bases not matched to a gene: 4. The CDR3 is made up of 14 amino acids. CDR3 sequence: CASTRTGVNYGYTF. The DNA of the CDR3 is TGTGCCAGCACCCGGACAGGGGTTAACTATGGCTACACCTTC.

This clonotype was observed a handful of times. This chain joins TRBV20-1 and TRBJ1-3; D not certain. Germline V CDR1 and CDR2: DFQATT, SNEGSKA (reference sequence). The length of the CDR3 is 14 residues. V lost 3 bases and J lost 0, with 9 bases in between. CDR3 bases: TGCAGTGCTAGTCCGGGAACCTCTGGAAACACCATATATTTT. This codes for CSASPGTSGNTIYF.

This clonotype came up a few times. This sequence may be a read error, since a much larger clone differs from it by one base. This chain joins TRBV7-2 and TRBJ2-7, with 8 bases that match TRBD2. Germline CDR1 and CDR2: SGHTA and FQGNSA. CDR3 size: 15 residues. The J segment lost 7 bases and the V segment lost 1 base, leaving 9 bases of the junction unmatched. This chain's CDR3 is CASSLGLARNNEQYF. The CDR3 nucleotides are TGTGCCAGCAGCTTAGGACTAGCGCGAAACAATGAGCAGTACTTC.

V usage is TRBV20-1 and J usage is TRBJ2-7; perhaps TRBD2 as D (5 bases). The CDR3 totals 11 residues. Germline V gene data show CDR1 as DFQATT and CDR2 as SNEGSKA (reference sequence). The DNA for the CDR3 is TGCAGGGGGAGAGGAGCCTACGAGCAGTACTTC. Protein: CRGRGAYEQYF.

The V and J genes are TRBV5-1 and TRBJ2-3; 7 nucleotides agree with TRBD1. Germline V gene lookup returns CDR1 SGHRS and CDR2 YFSETQ. V was clipped by 4 bases and J by 5 bases; unmatched bases: 16. The length of the CDR3 is 17 residues. The CDR3 region has the DNA TGCGCCAGCAGCGCGGGCCCCACAGGGGTTAGGGGAGATACGCAGTATTTT. Its protein product is CASSAGPTGVRGDTQYF.

The chain combines TRBV27 with TRBJ1-5, with a tentative D call TRBD1 (6 bases). This CDR3 has 15 amino acids. Germline assignment: CDR1 MNHEY and CDR2 SMNVEV (reference sequence). Trimming shortened V by 6 bases and J by 2 bases, and 14 bases separated the two germline ends. The CDR3 here is CASRLTGKGNQPQHF. The CDR3 nucleotides are TGTGCCAGCAGACTCACAGGGAAGGGCAATCAGCCCCAGCATTTT.

The chain is built from TRBV9 and TRBJ1-4; D gene uncertain. Trimming took 4 bases from V and 4 from J, leaving 8 bases between them. The germline V gene has CDR1 SGDLS and CDR2 YYNGEE. This CDR3 spans 13 amino acids. This CDR3 reads CASSMSNNEKLFF. In DNA form, the CDR3 reads TGTGCCAGCAGCATGTCCAATAATGAAAAACTGTTTTTT.

The rearrangement joins TRBV20-1 to TRBJ1-2; TRBD1 is a possible D gene (6 bases). CDR1 is DFQATT and CDR2 is SNEGSKA in the germline V gene (reference sequence). Trimming cost V 1 base and J 3 bases, with 15 bases left between them. The CDR3 sequence is 15 residues long. In nucleotides, the CDR3 is TGCAGTGCTAGAGGACAGGAGAGTCGATACTATGGCTACACCTTC. It codes for CSARGQESRYYGYTF.